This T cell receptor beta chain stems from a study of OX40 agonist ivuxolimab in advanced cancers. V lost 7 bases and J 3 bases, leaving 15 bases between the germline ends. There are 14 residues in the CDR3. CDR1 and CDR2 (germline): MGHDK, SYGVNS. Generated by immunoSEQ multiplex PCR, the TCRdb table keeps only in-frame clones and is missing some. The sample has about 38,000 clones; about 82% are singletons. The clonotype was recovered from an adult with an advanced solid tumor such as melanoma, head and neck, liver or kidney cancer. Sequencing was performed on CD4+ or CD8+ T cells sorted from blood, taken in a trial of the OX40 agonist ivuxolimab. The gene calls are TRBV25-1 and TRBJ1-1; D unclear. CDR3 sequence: CASTTHFGDTEAFF. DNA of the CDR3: TGTGCCAGCACCACCCATTTTGGTGACACTGAAGCTTTCTTT.